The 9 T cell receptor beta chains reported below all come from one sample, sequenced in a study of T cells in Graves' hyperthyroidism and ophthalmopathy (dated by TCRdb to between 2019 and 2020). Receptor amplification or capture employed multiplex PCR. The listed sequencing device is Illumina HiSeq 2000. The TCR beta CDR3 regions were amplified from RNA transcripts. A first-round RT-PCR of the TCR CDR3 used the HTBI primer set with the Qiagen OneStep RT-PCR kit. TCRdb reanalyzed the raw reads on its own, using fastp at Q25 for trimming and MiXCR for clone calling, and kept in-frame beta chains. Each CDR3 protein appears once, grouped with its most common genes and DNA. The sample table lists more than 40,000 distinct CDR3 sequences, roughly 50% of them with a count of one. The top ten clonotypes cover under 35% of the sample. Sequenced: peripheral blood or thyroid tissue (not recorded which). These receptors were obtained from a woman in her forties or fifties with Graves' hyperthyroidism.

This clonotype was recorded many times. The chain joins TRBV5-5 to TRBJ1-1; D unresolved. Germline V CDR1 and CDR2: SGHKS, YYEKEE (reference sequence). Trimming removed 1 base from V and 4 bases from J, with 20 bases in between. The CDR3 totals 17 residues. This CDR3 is CASSLIVRLDEGTEAFF. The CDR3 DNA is TGTGCCAGCAGCTTGATCGTCCGTTTAGATGAGGGCACTGAAGCTTTCTTT.

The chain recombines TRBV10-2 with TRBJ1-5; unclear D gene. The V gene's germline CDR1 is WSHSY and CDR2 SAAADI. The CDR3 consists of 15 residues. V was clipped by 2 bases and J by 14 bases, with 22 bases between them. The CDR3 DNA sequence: TGCGCCAGCAGTGAGAGACTAGCGGGAACAACCTACGAGCATTTT. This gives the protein CASSERLAGTTYEHF.

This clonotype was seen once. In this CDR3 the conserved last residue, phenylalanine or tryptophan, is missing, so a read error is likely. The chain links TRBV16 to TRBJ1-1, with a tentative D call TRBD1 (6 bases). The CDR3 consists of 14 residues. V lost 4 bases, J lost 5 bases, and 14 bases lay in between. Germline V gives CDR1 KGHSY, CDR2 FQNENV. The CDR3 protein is CASSPQGLETEAFI. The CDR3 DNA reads TGTGCCAGCAGCCCACAGGGATTGGAAACTGAAGCTTTCATT.

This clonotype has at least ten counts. CDR3 nucleotides: TGTGCCAGCAGCCAATCCACCGGGACAGGGTTTGGCTACACCTTC. This encodes CASSQSTGTGFGYTF. The chain has TRBV28 and TRBJ1-2; TRBD1 agrees at 9 bases. The CDR3 is made up of 15 amino acids. CDR1 is MDHEN, CDR2 SYDVKM, per germline. Losses at the gene ends were 6 bases for V and 7 bases for J; bases not matched to a gene: 12.

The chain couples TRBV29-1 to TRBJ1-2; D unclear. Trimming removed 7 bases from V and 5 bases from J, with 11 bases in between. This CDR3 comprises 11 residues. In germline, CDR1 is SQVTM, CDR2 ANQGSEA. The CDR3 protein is CSATVDYGYTF. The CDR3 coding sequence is TGCAGCGCTACAGTGGATTATGGCTACACCTTC.

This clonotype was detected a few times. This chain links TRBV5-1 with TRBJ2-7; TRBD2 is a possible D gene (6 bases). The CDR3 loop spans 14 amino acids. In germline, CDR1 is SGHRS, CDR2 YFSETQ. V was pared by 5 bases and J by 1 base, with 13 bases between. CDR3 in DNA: TGCGCCAGCAGTCGGGAGAAGGGGTCCTACGAGCAGTACTTC. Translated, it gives CASSREKGSYEQYF.

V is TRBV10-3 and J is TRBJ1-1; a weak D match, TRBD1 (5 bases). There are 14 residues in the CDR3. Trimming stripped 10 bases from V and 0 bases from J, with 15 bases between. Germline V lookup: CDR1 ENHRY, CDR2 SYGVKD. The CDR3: CASSLGEVNTEAFF. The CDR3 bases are TGTGCCAGCAGCCTAGGGGAGGTGAACACTGAAGCTTTCTTT.

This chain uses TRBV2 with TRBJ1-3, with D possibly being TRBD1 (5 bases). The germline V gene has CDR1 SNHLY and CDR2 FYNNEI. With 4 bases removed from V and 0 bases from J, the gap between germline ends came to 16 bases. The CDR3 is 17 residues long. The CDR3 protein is CASSGGRQRNSGNTIYF. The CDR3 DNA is TGTGCCAGCAGTGGGGGTCGACAGCGCAACTCTGGAAACACCATATATTTT. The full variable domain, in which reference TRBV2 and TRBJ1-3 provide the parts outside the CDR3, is EPEVTQTPSHQVTQMGQEVILRCVPISNHLYFYWYRQILGQKVEFLVSFYNNEISEKSEIFDDQFSVERPDGSNFTLKIRSTKLEDSAMYFCASSGGRQRNSGNTIYFGEGSWLTVV.

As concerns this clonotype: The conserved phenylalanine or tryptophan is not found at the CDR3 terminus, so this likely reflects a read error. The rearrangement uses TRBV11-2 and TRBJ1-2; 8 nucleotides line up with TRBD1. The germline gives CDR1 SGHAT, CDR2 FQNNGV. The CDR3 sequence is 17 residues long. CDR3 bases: TGTGCGCTGGATCTTCAGAGTGGAGACGCAGGGGGCGAGACTTACACCCTC. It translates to CALDLQSGDAGGETYTL.